This is a list of T cell receptor beta chains from one sample in a study of blood T cell repertoires in COVID-19. Assay: immunoSEQ multiplex PCR; the TCRdb copy retains only in-frame clones and omits some. The sample yields 98,000 or so clones, roughly 90% seen once. Material: peripheral blood. These receptors were obtained from a man aged 55 to 70 with COVID-19, enrolled during active disease. Both conserved end residues are part of each CDR3. Each record gives: clone size, D gene, J gene, V gene, CDR3 protein, CDR3 DNA. A D gene is named only where the DNA matches it firmly. Where a row states a size, it is once, few, many or the class of an expanded clone; other rows omit it.

- | TRBD2 | TRBJ2-1 | TRBV5-1 | CASSFLAGYYNEQFF | TGCGCCAGCAGCTTCCTAGCGGGGTACTACAATGAGCAGTTCTTC
- | TRBD2 | TRBJ2-1 | TRBV7-8 | CASSTRTSGSDEQFF | TGTGCCAGCAGCACCAGGACTAGCGGGAGCGATGAGCAGTTCTTC
- | TRBD1 | TRBJ1-4 | TRBV4-2 | CASSPQGGQEKLFF | TGTGCCAGCAGCCCCCAAGGGGGCCAGGAAAAACTGTTTTTT
- | - | TRBJ2-1 | TRBV27 | CASSIGSPHNEQFF | TGTGCCAGCAGTATCGGGAGCCCCCACAATGAGCAGTTCTTC
- | - | TRBJ1-4 | TRBV4-3 | CASSLQIGAAGAHEKLFF | TGCGCCAGCAGCCTCCAGATTGGGGCAGCCGGAGCTCACGAAAAACTGTTTTTT
- | - | TRBJ2-1 | TRBV19 | CASSPHLEGAEQFF | TGTGCCAGTAGTCCCCATTTGGAGGGGGCTGAGCAGTTCTTC
once | - | TRBJ1-2 | TRBV30 | CAWGPQGNYGYTF | TGTGCCTGGGGGCCTCAGGGAAACTATGGCTACACCTTC
- | - | TRBJ1-2 | TRBV30 | CAWSVLTNYGYTF | TGTGCCTGGAGTGTACTAACTAACTATGGCTACACCTTC
- | - | TRBJ2-1 | TRBV2 | CASSGAGWVNEQFF | TGTGCCAGCAGTGGGGCAGGGTGGGTCAATGAGCAGTTCTTC
- | TRBD1 | TRBJ2-7 | TRBV5-1 | CASSFAPGQGRYEQYF | TGCGCCAGCAGCTTCGCCCCGGGACAGGGTAGGTACGAGCAGTACTTC
- | - | TRBJ2-1 | TRBV27 | CASKGGDEQFF | TGTGCCAGCAAAGGGGGGGATGAGCAGTTCTTC
- | - | TRBJ2-5 | TRBV12-3/TRBV12-4 | CASSLAQQETQYF | TGTGCCAGCAGTTTAGCCCAGCAAGAGACCCAGTACTTC
- | - | TRBJ1-5 | TRBV5-4 | CASSSRGDYQAQHF | TGTGCCAGCAGCTCCCGGGGTGATTATCAAGCCCAGCATTTT
few | TRBD1 | TRBJ1-3 | TRBV19 | CASSLRDRGSGNTIYF | TGTGCCAGTAGTCTGCGGGACAGGGGGTCTGGAAACACCATATATTTT
few | - | TRBJ1-1 | TRBV20-1 | CSPSSGSRAFF | TGCAGCCCGAGCTCCGGTTCGCGAGCTTTCTTT